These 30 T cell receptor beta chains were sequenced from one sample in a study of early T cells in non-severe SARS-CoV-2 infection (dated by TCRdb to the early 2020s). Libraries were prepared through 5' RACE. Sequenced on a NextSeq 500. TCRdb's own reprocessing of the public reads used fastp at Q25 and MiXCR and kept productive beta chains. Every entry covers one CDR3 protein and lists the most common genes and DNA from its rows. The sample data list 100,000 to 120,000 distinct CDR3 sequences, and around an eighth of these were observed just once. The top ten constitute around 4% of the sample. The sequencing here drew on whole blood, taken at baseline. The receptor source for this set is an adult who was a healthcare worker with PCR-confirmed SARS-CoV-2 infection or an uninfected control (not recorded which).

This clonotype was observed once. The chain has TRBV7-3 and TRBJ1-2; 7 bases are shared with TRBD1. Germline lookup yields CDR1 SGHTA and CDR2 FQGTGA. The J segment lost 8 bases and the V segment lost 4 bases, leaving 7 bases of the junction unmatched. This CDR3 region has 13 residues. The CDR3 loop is CASSSAGGEGYTF. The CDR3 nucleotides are TGTGCCAGCAGCTCGGCAGGGGGAGAAGGCTACACCTTC.

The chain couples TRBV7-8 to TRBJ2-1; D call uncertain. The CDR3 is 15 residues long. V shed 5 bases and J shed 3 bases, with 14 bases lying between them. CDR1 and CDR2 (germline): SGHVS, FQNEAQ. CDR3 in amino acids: CASSPIRPGYNEQFF. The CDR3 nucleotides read TGTGCCAGCAGCCCGATTCGCCCCGGCTACAATGAGCAGTTCTTC.

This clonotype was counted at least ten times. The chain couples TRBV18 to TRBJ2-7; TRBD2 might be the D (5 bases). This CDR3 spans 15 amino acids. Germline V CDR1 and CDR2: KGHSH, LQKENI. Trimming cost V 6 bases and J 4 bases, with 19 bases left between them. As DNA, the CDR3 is TGTGCCAGCTCTCTCCACGCCCTCCGAGGGTACGAGCAGTACTTC. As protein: CASSLHALRGYEQYF.

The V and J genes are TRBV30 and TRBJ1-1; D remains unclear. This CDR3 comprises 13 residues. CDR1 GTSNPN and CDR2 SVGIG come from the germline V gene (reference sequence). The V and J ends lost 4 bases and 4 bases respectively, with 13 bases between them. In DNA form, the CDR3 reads TGTGCCTGGATTGTCGCAGAGGGCACTGAAGCTTTCTTT. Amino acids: CAWIVAEGTEAFF. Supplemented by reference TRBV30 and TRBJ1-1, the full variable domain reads SQTIHQWPATLVQPVGSPLSLECTVEGTSNPNLYWYRQAAGRGLQLLFYSVGIGQISSEVPQNLSASRPQDRQFILSSKKLLLSDSGFYLCAWIVAEGTEAFFGQGTRLTVV.

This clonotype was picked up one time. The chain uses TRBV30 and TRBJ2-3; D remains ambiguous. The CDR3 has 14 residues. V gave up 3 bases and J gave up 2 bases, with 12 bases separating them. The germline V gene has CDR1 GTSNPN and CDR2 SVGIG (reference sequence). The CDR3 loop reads CAWSPLTLTDTQYF. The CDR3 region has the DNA TGTGCCTGGAGCCCTCTCACCCTCACAGATACGCAGTATTTT.

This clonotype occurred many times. The CDR3 DNA reads TGTGCCAGCAGTGAGACTAGCGGGTGGGGATACAATGAGCAGTTCTTC. Its protein product is CASSETSGWGYNEQFF. The chain employs TRBV6-4 and TRBJ2-1; 10 bases are a match to TRBD2. The ends lost 3 bases at V and 4 bases at J; junction bases unmatched: 6. Germline lookup yields CDR1 MRHNA and CDR2 SNTAGT. This CDR3 contains 16 residues.

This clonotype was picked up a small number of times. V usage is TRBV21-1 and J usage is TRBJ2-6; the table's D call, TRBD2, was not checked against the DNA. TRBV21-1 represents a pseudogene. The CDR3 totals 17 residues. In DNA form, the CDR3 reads TGTGCCAGCAGCAAGCCAGGACTCATCTCTGGGGCCAACGTCCTGACTTTC. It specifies CASSKPGLISGANVLTF.

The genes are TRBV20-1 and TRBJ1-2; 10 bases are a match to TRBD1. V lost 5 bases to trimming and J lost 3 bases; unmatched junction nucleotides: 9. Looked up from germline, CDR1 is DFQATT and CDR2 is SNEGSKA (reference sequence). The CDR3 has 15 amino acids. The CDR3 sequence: CSAPRQGAVYYGYTF. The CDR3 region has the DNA TGCAGTGCTCCTCGACAGGGGGCTGTCTACTATGGCTACACCTTC.

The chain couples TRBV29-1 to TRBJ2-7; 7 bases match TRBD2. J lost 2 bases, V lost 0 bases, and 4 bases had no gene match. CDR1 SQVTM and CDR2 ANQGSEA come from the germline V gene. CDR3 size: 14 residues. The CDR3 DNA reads TGCAGCGTTGAAGAGGGGAGCGGGACCTACGAGCAGTACTTC. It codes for CSVEEGSGTYEQYF.

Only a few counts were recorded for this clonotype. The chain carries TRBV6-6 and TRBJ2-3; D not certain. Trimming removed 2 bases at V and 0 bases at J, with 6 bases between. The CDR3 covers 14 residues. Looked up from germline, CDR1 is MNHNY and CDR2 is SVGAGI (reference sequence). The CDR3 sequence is CASSYGVSTDTQYF. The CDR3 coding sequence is TGTGCCAGCAGTTACGGGGTTAGCACAGATACGCAGTATTTT.

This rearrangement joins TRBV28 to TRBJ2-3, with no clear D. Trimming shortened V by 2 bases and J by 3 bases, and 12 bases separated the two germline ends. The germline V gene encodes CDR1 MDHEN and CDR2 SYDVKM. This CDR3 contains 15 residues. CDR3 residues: CASSLLGARTDTQYF. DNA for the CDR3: TGTGCCAGCAGTTTACTGGGTGCTCGGACAGATACGCAGTATTTT.

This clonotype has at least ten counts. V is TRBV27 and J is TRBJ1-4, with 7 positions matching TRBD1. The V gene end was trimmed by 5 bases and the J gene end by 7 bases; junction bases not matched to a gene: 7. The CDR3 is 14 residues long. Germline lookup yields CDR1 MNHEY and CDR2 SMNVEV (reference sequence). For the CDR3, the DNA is TGTGCCAGCAGTATTACAGGGGTTGGTGAAAAACTGTTTTTT. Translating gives CASSITGVGEKLFF. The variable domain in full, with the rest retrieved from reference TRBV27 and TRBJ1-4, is EAQVTQNPRYLITVTGKKLTVTCSQNMNHEYMSWYRQDPGLGLRQIYYSMNVEVTDKGDVPEGYKVSRKEKRNFPLILESPSPNQTSLYFCASSITGVGEKLFFGSGTQLSVL.

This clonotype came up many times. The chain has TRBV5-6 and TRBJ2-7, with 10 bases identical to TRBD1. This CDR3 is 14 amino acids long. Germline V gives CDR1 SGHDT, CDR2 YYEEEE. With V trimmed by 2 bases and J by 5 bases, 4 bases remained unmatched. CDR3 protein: CASSFRDRGHEQYF. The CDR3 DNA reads TGTGCCAGCAGCTTCCGGGACAGGGGCCACGAGCAGTACTTC.

The CDR3 here is CASSADSNYGYTF. CDR3 DNA: TGTGCCAGCAGCGCGGACAGCAACTATGGCTACACCTTC. The chain joins TRBV2 to TRBJ1-2, with D tentatively TRBD1 (6 bases). Germline CDR1 is SNHLY and CDR2 is FYNNEI. This CDR3 is 13 amino acids long. The V end lost 6 bases, the J end lost 2 bases, and 10 bases lay between the germline ends.

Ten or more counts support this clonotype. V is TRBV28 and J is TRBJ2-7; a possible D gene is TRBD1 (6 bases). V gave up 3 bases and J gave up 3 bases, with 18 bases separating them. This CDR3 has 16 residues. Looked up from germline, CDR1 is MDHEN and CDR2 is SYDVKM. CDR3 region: CASSFTGNRDNYEQYF. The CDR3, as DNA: TGTGCCAGCAGTTTCACCGGGAACCGGGACAACTACGAGCAGTACTTC.

For the CDR3, the DNA is TGTGCCAGCAGCTTAGCGGGCGAACCCAACCATGAGCAGTTCTTC. This codes for CASSLAGEPNHEQFF. The chain uses TRBV11-1 and TRBJ2-1; D not certain. V gave up 0 bases and J gave up 8 bases, with 14 bases separating them. CDR3 length equals 15 residues. Germline CDR1 reads SGHAT; CDR2 reads FQDESV (reference sequence).

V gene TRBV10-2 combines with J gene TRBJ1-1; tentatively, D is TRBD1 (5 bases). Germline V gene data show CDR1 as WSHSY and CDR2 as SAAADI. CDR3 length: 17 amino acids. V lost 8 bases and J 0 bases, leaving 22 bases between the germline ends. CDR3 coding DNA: TGCGCCAGCGGGGGACGGCCCACCTCTTTCATGAACACTGAAGCTTTCTTT. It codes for CASGGRPTSFMNTEAFF.

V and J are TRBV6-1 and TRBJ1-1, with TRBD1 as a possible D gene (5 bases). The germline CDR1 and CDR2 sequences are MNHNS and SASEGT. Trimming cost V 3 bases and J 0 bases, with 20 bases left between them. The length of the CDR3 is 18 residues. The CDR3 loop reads CASSDGVLREGMNTEAFF. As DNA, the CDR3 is TGTGCCAGCAGTGATGGAGTTTTGAGGGAGGGGATGAACACTGAAGCTTTCTTT.

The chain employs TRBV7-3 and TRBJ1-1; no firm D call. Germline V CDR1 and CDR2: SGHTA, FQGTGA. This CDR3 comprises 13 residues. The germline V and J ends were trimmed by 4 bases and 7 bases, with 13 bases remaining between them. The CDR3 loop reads CASSSDPGLEAFF. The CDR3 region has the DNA TGTGCCAGCAGCTCCGATCCCGGGCTTGAAGCTTTCTTT. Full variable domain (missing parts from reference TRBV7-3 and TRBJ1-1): GAGVSQTPSNKVTEKGKYVELRCDPISGHTALYWYRQSLGQGPEFLIYFQGTGAADDSGLPNDRFFAVRPEGSVSTLKIQRTERGDSAVYLCASSSDPGLEAFFGQGTRLTVV.

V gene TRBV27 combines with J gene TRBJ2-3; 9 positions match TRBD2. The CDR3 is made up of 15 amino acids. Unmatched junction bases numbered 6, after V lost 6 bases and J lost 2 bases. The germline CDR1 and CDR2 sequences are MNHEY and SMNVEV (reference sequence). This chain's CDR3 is CASRRLAGNTDTQYF. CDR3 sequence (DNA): TGTGCCAGCAGACGCCTAGCGGGGAACACAGATACGCAGTATTTT.

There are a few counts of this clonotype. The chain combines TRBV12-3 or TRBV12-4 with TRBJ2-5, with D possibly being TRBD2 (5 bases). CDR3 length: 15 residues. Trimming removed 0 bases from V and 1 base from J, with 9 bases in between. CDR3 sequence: CASSLAAAGQETQYF. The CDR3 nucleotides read TGTGCCAGCAGTTTAGCAGCGGCGGGCCAAGAGACCCAGTACTTC.

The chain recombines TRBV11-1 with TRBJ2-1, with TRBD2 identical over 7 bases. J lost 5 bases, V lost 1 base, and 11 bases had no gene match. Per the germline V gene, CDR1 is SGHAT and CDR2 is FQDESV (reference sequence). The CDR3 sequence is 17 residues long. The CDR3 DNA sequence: TGTGCCAGCAGCTTAGTCCCTCCGGCTAGCGGTAACAATGAGCAGTTCTTC. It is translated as CASSLVPPASGNNEQFF. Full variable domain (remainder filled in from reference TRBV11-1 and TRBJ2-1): EAEVAQSPRYKITEKSQAVAFWCDPISGHATLYWYRQILGQGPELLVQFQDESVVDDSQLPKDRFSAERLKGVDSTLKIQPAELGDSAMYLCASSLVPPASGNNEQFFGPGTRLTVL.

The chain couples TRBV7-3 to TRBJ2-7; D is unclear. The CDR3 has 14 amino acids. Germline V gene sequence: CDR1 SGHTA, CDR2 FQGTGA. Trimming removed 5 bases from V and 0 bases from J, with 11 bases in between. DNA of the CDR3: TGTGCCAGCAGCCCAGGTCGCAGCTCCTACGAGCAGTACTTC. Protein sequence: CASSPGRSSYEQYF.

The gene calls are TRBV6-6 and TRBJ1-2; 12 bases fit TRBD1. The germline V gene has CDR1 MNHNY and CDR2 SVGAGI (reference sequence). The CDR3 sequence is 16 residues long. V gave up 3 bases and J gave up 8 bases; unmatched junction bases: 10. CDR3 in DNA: TGTGCCAGCAGTTATTTGGGACAGGGGGCTTCTGTCGGCTACACCTTC. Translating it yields CASSYLGQGASVGYTF.

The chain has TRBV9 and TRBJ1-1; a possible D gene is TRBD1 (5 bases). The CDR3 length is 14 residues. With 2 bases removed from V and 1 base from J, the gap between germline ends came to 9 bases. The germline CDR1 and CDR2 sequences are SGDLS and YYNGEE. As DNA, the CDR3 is TGTGCCAGCAGCGTGGGAGGACAGAACACTGAAGCTTTCTTT. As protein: CASSVGGQNTEAFF. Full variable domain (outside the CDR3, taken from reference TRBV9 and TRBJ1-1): DSGVTQTPKHLITATGQRVTLRCSPRSGDLSVYWYQQSLDQGLQFLIQYYNGEERAKGNILERFSAQQFPDLHSELNLSSLELGDSALYFCASSVGGQNTEAFFGQGTRLTVV.

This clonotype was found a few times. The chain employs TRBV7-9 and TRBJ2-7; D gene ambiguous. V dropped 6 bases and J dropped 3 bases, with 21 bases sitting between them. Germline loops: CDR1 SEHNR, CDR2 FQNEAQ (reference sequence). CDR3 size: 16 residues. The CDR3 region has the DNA TGTGCCAGCAGTTTCCCATATGGCACCCACCTCTACGAGCAGTACTTC. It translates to CASSFPYGTHLYEQYF.

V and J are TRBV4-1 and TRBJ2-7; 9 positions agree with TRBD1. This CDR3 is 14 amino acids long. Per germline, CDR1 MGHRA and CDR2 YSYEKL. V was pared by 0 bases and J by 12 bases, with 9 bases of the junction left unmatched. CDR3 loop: CASSQDPDRGSMYF. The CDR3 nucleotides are TGCGCCAGCAGCCAAGATCCCGACAGGGGGTCTATGTACTTC.

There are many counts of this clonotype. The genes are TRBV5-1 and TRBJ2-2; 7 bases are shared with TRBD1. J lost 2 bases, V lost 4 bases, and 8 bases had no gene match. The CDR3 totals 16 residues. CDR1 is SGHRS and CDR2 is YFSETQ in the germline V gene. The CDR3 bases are TGCGCCAGCAGCCCCCGGACAGGCTTTAACACCGGGGAGCTGTTTTTT. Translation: CASSPRTGFNTGELFF.

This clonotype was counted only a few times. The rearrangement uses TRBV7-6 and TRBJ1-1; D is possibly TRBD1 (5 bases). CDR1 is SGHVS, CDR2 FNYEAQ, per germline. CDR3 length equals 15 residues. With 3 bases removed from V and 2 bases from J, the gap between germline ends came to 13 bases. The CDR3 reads CASSFTGTDNTEAFF. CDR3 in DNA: TGTGCCAGCAGCTTTACCGGGACGGACAACACTGAAGCTTTCTTT.

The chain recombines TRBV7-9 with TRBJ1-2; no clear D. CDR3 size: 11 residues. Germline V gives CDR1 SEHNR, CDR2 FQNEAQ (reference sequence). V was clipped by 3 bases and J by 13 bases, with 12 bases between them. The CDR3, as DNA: TGTGCCAGCAGCTTGAGCGGTTTCTGCACCTTC. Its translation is CASSLSGFCTF.